The 3 T cell receptor beta chains reported below all come from one sample, sequenced in a study of T cell repertoires in cytomegalovirus infection. MiXCR, applied by TCRdb to the reads, yields one record per CDR3 protein. This repertoire shows hundreds of thousands of distinct CDR3 sequences, more than 8% found once; its top ten account for approximately 4.5%. Sequencing was performed on PBMCs. The receptors stem from a human donor in good health (CMV status not recorded). Some clones in this sample may be carry-over from other donors' samples.

This clonotype was recorded at least ten times. V usage is TRBV27 and J usage is TRBJ1-6; D is uncertain. Germline CDR1 MNHEY, CDR2 SMNVEV (reference sequence). V dropped 4 bases and J dropped 7 bases, with 14 bases sitting between them. This CDR3 has 15 amino acids. CDR3: CASSSGVQRNSPLHF. The CDR3 DNA follows: TGTGCCAGCAGTTCAGGTGTCCAGAGGAATTCACCCCTCCACTTT.

This clonotype was seen only a few times. The chain combines TRBV7-2 with TRBJ2-7; D not resolved. CDR3 length equals 13 residues. The V gene's germline CDR1 is SGHTA and CDR2 FQGNSA. V lost 3 bases, J lost 4 bases, and 10 bases lay in between. CDR3 sequence (DNA): TGTGCCAGCAGCTTCGCCACCCTTTACGAGCAGTACTTC. It encodes CASSFATLYEQYF.

This clonotype was picked up many times. The chain combines TRBV7-6 with TRBJ2-3; D unclear. The germline V gene has CDR1 SGHVS and CDR2 FNYEAQ. The CDR3 loop spans 16 amino acids. V lost 5 bases and J 0 bases, leaving 15 bases between the germline ends. The CDR3 is CASSPTGNPSTDTQYF. In DNA, the CDR3 is TGTGCCAGCAGCCCAACGGGTAACCCTAGCACAGATACGCAGTATTTT.